This T cell receptor (beta chain) was captured in a study of blood T cell repertoires in COVID-19. The V end was cut by 0 bases, the J end by 5 bases, with 14 bases between. CDR1 and CDR2 from the germline V gene are LNHNV and YYDKDF (reference sequence). This CDR3 has 15 amino acids. The method was immunoSEQ multiplex PCR; TCRdb's version includes in-frame clones alone and lacks a portion of them. The sample gives around 140,000 clones, about 91% of which show up once; 28% is in the top ten. The chain couples TRBV15 to TRBJ2-7; TRBD1 might be the D (6 bases). This TCR derives from a human donor in a cohort sampled during active COVID-19. Sequenced material: peripheral blood. The CDR3 DNA sequence: TGTGCCACCAGCAGAGACGGGAACAGGGCCAACGAGCAGTACTTC. This codes for CATSRDGNRANEQYF.